The 9 T cell receptor beta chains in this list originate from one sample, sequenced in a study of OX40 agonist ivuxolimab in advanced cancers. Sequenced by immunoSEQ multiplex PCR; TCRdb stores in-frame clones only, minus some. The sample gives over 100,000 clones, approximately 92% of which show up once; around 0.53% is in the top ten. Sequencing was performed on CD4+ or CD8+ T cells sorted from blood, taken in a trial of the OX40 agonist ivuxolimab. The receptor source for this set is an adult with an advanced solid tumor such as melanoma, head and neck, liver or kidney cancer.

This clone was picked up one time. The same CDR3 is also encoded by other DNA sequences in this sample. The V gene is TRBV27, the J gene TRBJ2-3, with TRBD2 matching over 8 bases. This CDR3 region has 13 residues. With V trimmed by 3 bases and J by 6 bases, 2 bases remained unmatched. Looked up from germline, CDR1 is MNHEY and CDR2 is SMNVEV (reference sequence). In nucleotides, the CDR3 is TGTGCCAGCAGTTTTCGGGAGGGCGATACGCAGTATTTT. This encodes CASSFREGDTQYF.

V usage is TRBV5-1 and J usage is TRBJ1-1, with TRBD1 as a possible D gene (5 bases). This CDR3 comprises 15 residues. V gave up 4 bases and J gave up 3 bases, with 16 bases separating them. Germline V gene data show CDR1 as SGHRS and CDR2 as YFSETQ. CDR3 in amino acids: CASSPLTPGDTEAFF. In DNA, the CDR3 is TGCGCCAGCAGCCCGCTCACGCCGGGGGACACTGAAGCTTTCTTT. The whole variable domain, remainder taken from reference TRBV5-1 and TRBJ1-1, is KAGVTQTPRYLIKTRGQQVTLSCSPISGHRSVSWYQQTPGQGLQFLFEYFSETQRNKGNFPGRFSGRQFSNSRSEMNVSTLELGDSALYLCASSPLTPGDTEAFFGQGTRLTVV.

The chain links TRBV28 to TRBJ1-1; D remains ambiguous. CDR3 length: 13 residues. V lost 3 bases and J 8 bases, leaving 13 bases between the germline ends. Germline V gene lookup returns CDR1 MDHEN and CDR2 SYDVKM. The CDR3 reads CASSLVGKAEAFF. DNA for the CDR3: TGTGCCAGCAGTTTGGTAGGGAAGGCAGAAGCTTTCTTT.

The rearrangement links TRBV10-2 to TRBJ1-3, with D possibly being TRBD1 (5 bases). Trimming took 3 bases from V and 0 from J, leaving 9 bases between them. The CDR3 has 15 amino acids. Germline lookup yields CDR1 WSHSY and CDR2 SAAADI. As DNA, the CDR3 is TGCGCCAGCAGTGAACGGGGGACCTCTGGAAACACCATATATTTT. Protein product: CASSERGTSGNTIYF.

This chain links TRBV6-5 with TRBJ2-7, with TRBD1 identical over 7 bases. The CDR3 covers 15 residues. Trimming cost V 7 bases and J 7 bases; bases outside gene matches: 16. Germline V gene data show CDR1 as MNHEY and CDR2 as SVGAGI. The CDR3 DNA follows: TGTGCCAGCACCCCGGGACAGTTTAACTCAAGGGAGCAGTACTTC. As protein: CASTPGQFNSREQYF.

The chain couples TRBV18 to TRBJ2-5; TRBD2 matches 9 bases. The CDR3 is 16 amino acids. J gave up 4 bases and V 3 bases, and 9 bases lay outside the gene matches. Germline V gene sequence: CDR1 KGHSH, CDR2 LQKENI. CDR3 sequence (DNA): TGTGCCAGCTCACCCGGTGGACTAGCGAGGAGAGAGACCCAGTACTTC. Amino acids: CASSPGGLARRETQYF.

The chain links TRBV7-2 to TRBJ2-3, with 7 bases aligning to TRBD2. V was clipped by 5 bases and J by 2 bases; unmatched bases: 7. This CDR3 spans 15 amino acids. The germline V gene has CDR1 SGHTA and CDR2 FQGNSA. CDR3 sequence reads: CASSLRGRYTDTQYF. CDR3 in DNA: TGTGCCAGCAGCCTGCGGGGGAGGTACACAGATACGCAGTATTTT.

The chain uses TRBV7-2 and TRBJ2-1; D is ambiguous. The V end lost 5 bases, the J end lost 10 bases, and 15 bases lay between the germline ends. CDR1 and CDR2 from the germline V gene are SGHTA and FQGNSA. This CDR3 comprises 13 residues. Here the CDR3 reads CASSPPAIAEQFF. CDR3 sequence (DNA): TGTGCCAGCAGCCCCCCGGCGATTGCGGAGCAGTTCTTC.

The rearrangement uses TRBV27 and TRBJ1-6, with a possible D match to TRBD1 (5 bases). The CDR3 covers 14 residues. Trimming left V 10 bases short and J 4 bases short, with 14 bases between. Germline V gene lookup returns CDR1 MNHEY and CDR2 SMNVEV (reference sequence). The CDR3 DNA sequence: TGTGCCACCAAAACCGGGGCTTATAATTCACCCCTCCACTTT. Protein sequence: CATKTGAYNSPLHF.